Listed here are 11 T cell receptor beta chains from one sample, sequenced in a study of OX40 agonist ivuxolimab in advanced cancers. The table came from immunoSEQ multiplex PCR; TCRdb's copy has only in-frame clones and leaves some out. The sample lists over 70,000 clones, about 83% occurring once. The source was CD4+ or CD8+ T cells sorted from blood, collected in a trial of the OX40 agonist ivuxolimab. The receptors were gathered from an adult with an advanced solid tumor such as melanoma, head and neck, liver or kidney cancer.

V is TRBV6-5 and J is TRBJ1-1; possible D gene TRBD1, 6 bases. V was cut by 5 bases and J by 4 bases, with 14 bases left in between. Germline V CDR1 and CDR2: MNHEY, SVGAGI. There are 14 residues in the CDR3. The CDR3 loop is CASSPGALATEAFF. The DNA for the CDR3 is TGTGCCAGCAGTCCAGGGGCATTGGCCACTGAAGCTTTCTTT.

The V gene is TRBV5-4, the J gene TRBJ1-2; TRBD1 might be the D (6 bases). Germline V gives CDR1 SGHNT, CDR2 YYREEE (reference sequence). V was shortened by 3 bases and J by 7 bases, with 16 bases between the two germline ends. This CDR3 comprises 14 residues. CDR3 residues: CASSSGGQPAGYTF. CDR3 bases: TGTGCCAGCAGCTCGGGGGGGCAGCCCGCTGGCTACACCTTC.

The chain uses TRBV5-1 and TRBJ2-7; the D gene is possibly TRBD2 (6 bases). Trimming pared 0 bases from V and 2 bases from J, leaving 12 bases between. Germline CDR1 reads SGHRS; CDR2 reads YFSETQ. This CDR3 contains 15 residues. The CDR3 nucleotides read TGCGCCAGCAGCTTGGGCCCTGGGGGGACCTACGAGCAGTACTTC. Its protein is CASSLGPGGTYEQYF.

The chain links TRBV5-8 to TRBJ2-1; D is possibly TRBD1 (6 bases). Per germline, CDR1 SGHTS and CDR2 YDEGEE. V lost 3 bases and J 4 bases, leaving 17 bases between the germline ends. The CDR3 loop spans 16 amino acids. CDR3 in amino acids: CASSWGHRVGYNEQFF. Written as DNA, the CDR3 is TGTGCCAGCAGCTGGGGCCACAGGGTCGGATACAATGAGCAGTTCTTC.

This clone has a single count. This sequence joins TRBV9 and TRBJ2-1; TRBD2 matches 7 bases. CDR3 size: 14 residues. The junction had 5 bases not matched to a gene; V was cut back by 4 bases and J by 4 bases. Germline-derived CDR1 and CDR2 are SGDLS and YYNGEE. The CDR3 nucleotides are TGTGCCAGCAGCCCCGGGACTACTTACAATGAGCAGTTCTTC. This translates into CASSPGTTYNEQFF.

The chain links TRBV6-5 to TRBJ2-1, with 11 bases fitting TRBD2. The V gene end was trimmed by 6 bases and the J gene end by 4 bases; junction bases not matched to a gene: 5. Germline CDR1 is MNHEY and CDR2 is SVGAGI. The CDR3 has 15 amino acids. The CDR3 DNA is TGTGCCAGCAGCCCAGTAGCGGGAGGGTACAATGAGCAGTTCTTC. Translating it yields CASSPVAGGYNEQFF.

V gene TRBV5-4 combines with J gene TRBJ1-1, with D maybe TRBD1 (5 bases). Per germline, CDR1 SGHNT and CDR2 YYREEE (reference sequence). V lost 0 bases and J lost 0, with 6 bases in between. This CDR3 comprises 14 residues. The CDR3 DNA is TGTGCCAGCAGCTTGGCAGGGATGAACACTGAAGCTTTCTTT. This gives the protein CASSLAGMNTEAFF.

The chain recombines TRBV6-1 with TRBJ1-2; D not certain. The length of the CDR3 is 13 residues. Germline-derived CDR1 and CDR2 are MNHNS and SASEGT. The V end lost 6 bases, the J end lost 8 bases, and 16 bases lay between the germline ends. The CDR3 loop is CASSNSGSFGYTF. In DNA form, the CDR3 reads TGTGCCAGCAGCAATTCAGGCAGCTTCGGCTACACCTTC.

The CDR3 loop is CASSQGTPIVREQYF. As DNA, the CDR3 is TGTGCCAGCAGCCAGGGGACTCCCATTGTGAGAGAGCAGTACTTC. The genes are TRBV14 and TRBJ2-7; perhaps TRBD2 as D (6 bases). This CDR3 has 15 amino acids. CDR1 SGHDN and CDR2 FVKESK come from the germline V gene. Trimming stripped 3 bases from V and 7 bases from J, with 19 bases between.

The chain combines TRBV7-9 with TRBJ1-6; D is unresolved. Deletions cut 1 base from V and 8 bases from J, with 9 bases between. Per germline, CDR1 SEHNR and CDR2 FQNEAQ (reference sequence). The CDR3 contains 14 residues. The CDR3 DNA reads TGTGCCAGCAGCTTAGGGTTTCAAGATTCACCCCTCCACTTT. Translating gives CASSLGFQDSPLHF.

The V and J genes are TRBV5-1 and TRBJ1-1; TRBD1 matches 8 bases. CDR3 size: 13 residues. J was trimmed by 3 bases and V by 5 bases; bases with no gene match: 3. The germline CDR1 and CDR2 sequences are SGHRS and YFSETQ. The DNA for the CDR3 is TGCGCCAGCAGGGTGACAGGGGACACTGAAGCTTTCTTT. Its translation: CASRVTGDTEAFF. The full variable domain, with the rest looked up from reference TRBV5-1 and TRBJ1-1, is KAGVTQTPRYLIKTRGQQVTLSCSPISGHRSVSWYQQTPGQGLQFLFEYFSETQRNKGNFPGRFSGRQFSNSRSEMNVSTLELGDSALYLCASRVTGDTEAFFGQGTRLTVV.